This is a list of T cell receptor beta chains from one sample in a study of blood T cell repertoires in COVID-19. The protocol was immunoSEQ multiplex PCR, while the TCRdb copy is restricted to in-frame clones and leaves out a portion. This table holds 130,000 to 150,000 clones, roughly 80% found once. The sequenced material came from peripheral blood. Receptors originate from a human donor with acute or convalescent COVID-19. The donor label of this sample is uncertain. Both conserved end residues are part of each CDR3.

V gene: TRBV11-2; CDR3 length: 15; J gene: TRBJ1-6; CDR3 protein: CASSLGARYNSPLHF
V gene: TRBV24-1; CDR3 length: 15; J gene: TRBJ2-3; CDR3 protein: CATSEARGATDTQYF
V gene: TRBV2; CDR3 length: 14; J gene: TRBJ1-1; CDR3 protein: CASSPVGQGTEAFF
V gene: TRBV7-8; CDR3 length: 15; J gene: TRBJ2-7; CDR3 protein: CASSFRGGLSYEQYF
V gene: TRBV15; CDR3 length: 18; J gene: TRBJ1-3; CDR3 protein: CATSPTGGSARTGNTIYF
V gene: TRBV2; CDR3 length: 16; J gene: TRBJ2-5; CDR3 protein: CASSDLDRGLVETQYF
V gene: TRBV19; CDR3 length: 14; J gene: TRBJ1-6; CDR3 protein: CASSMSTGNSPLHF
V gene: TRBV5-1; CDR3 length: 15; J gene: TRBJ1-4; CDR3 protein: CASSLESRGNEKLFF
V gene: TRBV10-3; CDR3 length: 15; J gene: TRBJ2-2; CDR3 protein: CAIRQGERNTGELFF
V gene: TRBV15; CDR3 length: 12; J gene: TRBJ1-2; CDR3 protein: CATSPGDIGYTF
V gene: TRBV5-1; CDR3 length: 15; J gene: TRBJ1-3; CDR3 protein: CASSLGYREGNTIYF
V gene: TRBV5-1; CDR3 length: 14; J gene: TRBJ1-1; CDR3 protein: CASSSQGGNTEAFF
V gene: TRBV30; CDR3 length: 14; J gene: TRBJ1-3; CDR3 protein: CAWSVRGQQNTIYF
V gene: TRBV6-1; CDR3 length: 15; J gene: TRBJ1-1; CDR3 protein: CASSEEAGVNTEAFF